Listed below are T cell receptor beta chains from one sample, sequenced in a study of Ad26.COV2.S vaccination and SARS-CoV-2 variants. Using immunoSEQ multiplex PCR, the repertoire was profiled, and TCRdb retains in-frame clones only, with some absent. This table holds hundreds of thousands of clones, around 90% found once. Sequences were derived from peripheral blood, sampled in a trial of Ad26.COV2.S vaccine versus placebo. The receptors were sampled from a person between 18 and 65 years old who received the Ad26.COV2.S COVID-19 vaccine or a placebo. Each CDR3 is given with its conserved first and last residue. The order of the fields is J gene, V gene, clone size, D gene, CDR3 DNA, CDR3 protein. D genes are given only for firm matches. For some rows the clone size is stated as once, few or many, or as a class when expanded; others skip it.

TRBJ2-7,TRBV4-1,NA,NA,TGCGCCAGCAGCCTCGACAGAGAGCAGTACTTC,CASSLDREQYF
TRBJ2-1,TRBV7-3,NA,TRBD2,TGTGCCAGCAGCCAACTAGCGGGGGGTATCAATGAGCAGTTCTTC,CASSQLAGGINEQFF
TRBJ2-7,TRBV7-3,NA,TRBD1,TGTGCCAGCAGCTTTCAGGGGACAGGGAGCTACGAGCAGTACTTC,CASSFQGTGSYEQYF
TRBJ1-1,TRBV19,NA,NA,TGTGCCAGTAGTATAGCCCCGGGACACACAAGACCATATGAAGCTTTCTTT,CASSIAPGHTRPYEAFF
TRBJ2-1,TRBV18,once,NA,TGTGCCAGCTCACCACCGCAGGGTAACAACAATGAGCAGTTCTTC,CASSPPQGNNNEQFF
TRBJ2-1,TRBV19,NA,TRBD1,TGTGCCAGTAGCTCAGGGGGCTTACCTTCCTACAATGAGCAGTTCTTC,CASSSGGLPSYNEQFF
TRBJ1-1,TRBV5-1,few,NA,TGCGCCAGCAGAAGTACGGGAGGCACTGAAGCTTTCTTT,CASRSTGGTEAFF
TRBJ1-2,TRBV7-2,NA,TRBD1,TGTGCCAGCAGCTTAACTACAGGGGCCCCGAACTATGGCTACACCTTC,CASSLTTGAPNYGYTF
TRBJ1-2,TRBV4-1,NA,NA,TGCGCCAGCAGCCAAGATGGCCCAGTTGGCTATGGCTACACCTTC,CASSQDGPVGYGYTF
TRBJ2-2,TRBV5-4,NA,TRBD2,TGTGCCAGCAGCTCCCCCGGGGGGGCCCCCGGGGAGCTGTTTTTT,CASSSPGGAPGELFF
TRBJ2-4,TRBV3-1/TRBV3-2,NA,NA,TGTGCCAGCAGCGGGGTTAAAGGGATAGCCAAAAACATTCAGTACTTC,CASSGVKGIAKNIQYF
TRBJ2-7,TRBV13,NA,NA,TGTGCCAGCAGCTTACGATACGAGCAGTACTTC,CASSLRYEQYF
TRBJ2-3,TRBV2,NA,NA,TGTGCCAGCAGTCCGTTAGGAGGGGACGGCACAGATACGCAGTATTTT,CASSPLGGDGTDTQYF
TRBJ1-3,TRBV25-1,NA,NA,TGTGCCACCGGAAGGGGAAACACCATATATTTT,CATGRGNTIYF
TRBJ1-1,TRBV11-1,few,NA,TGTGCCAGCAGCTTAGGAACGAGGAGTGAAGCTTTCTTT,CASSLGTRSEAFF
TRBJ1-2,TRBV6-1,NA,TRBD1,TGTGCCAGCAGTGAATCCCTTGGGACAGGGGCGAACTATGGCTACACCTTC,CASSESLGTGANYGYTF
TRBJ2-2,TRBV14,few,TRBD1,TGTGCCAGCAGCCAAGTGACAGGGTGGACCGGGGAGCTGTTTTTT,CASSQVTGWTGELFF
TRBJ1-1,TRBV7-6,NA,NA,TGTGCCAGCAGCTCATCCCACAGGGCCCCGAACACTGAAGCTTTCTTT,CASSSSHRAPNTEAFF
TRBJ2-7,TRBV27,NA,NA,TGTGCCAGCAGTTCCCCCTACGAGCAGTACTTC,CASSSPYEQYF
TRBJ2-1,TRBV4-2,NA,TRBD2,TGTGCCAGCAGCCAAGCCACTAGCGGGGGCCTCGGGAATGAGCAGTTCTTC,CASSQATSGGLGNEQFF
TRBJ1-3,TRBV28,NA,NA,TGTGCCAGCACCCATCGGAACGGCCCTATCTCTGGAAACACCATATATTTT,CASTHRNGPISGNTIYF
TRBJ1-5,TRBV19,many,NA,TGTGCCAGTACCGGGACCGCTAATCAGCCCCAGCATTTT,CASTGTANQPQHF
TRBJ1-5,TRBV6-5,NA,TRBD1,TGTGCCAGCAGTCTGACAGGGGTTAGCAATCAGCCCCAGCATTTT,CASSLTGVSNQPQHF
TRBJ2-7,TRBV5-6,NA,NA,TGTGCCAGCAGCTTATCCCCCTACGAGCAGTACTTC,CASSLSPYEQYF
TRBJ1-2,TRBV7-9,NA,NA,TGTGCCAGCACCCTACCGGACGGTTATGGCTACACCTTC,CASTLPDGYGYTF
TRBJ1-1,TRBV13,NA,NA,TGTGCCAGCAGTCTAGGGTCGGGGAACACTGAAGCTTTCTTT,CASSLGSGNTEAFF
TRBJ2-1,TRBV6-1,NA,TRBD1,TGTGCCAGCAGTGAAGTGACAGGGGGAGGTACTGGAAATGAGCAGTTCTTC,CASSEVTGGGTGNEQFF
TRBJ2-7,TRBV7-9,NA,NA,TGTGCCAGCAGTTACGCGGGTAGCTCCTACGAGCAGTACTTC,CASSYAGSSYEQYF
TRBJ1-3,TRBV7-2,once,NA,TGTGCCAGCAGCTTAGGAGCAGGGGTCGGAAACACCATATATTTT,CASSLGAGVGNTIYF
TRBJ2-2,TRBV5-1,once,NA,TGCGCCAGCAGCCCCCGGGGACTGGGGGCGGAGGGGGAGCTGTTTTTT,CASSPRGLGAEGELFF
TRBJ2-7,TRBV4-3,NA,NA,TGCGCCAGCAGCCGCGATCGACAGTTTTCCTACGAGCAGTACTTC,CASSRDRQFSYEQYF
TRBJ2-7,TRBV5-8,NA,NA,TGTGCCAGCAGCTTTGGACTCTCTCCAACCTACGAGCAGTACTTC,CASSFGLSPTYEQYF
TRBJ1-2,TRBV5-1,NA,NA,TGCGCCAGCAGCCCGCCGGGACAAACTAACTATGGCTACACCTTC,CASSPPGQTNYGYTF
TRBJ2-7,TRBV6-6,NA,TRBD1,TGTGCCAGCAGTCGACAGGGGTCCTACGAGCAGTACTTC,CASSRQGSYEQYF
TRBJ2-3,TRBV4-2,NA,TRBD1,TGTGCCAGCAGCCAAGAAGTCGGACAGGGGACAGATACGCAGTATTTT,CASSQEVGQGTDTQYF
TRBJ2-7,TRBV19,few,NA,TGTGCCAGTAGTGTAACTAGCCGAACCCTTCACGAGCAGTACTTC,CASSVTSRTLHEQYF
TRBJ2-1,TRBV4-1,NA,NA,TGCGCCAGCAGCCATCCCTCAGGGGCAAGGGGTGAGCAGTTCTTC,CASSHPSGARGEQFF
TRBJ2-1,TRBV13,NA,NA,TGTGCCAGCAGCCCCCCAGGGCCGGCCAATGAGCAGTTCTTC,CASSPPGPANEQFF
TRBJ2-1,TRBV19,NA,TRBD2,TGTGCCAGTAGTTCAATAGCGGGGGGGAGCTCCTACAATGAGCAGTTCTTC,CASSSIAGGSSYNEQFF
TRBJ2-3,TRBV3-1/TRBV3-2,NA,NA,TGTGCCAGCAGCCAGTCAAGCCTCGAGGGTACGCAGTATTTT,CASSQSSLEGTQYF
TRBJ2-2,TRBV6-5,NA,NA,TGTGCCAGCAGTATTCCAACCTCCACCGGGGAGCTGTTTTTT,CASSIPTSTGELFF
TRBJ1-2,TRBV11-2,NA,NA,TGTGCCAGCAGCCGCTCCGGGACGACGTTTGGCTACACCTTC,CASSRSGTTFGYTF
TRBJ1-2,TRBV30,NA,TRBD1,TGTGCCTGTACAACACAGGGGACCGGCTACACCTTC,CACTTQGTGYTF
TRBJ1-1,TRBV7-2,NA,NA,TGTGCCAGCAGCTTAAGTGGGGGTGACACTGAAGCTTTCTTT,CASSLSGGDTEAFF
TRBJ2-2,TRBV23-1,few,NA,TGCGCCAGCAGTCAATCTTCCTCCGGGGGCGCGGGTACCGGGGAGCTGTTTTTT,CASSQSSSGGAGTGELFF
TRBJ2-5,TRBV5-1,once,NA,TGCGCCAGCAGCTTTCAAGAGACCCAGTACTTC,CASSFQETQYF
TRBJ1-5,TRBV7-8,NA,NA,TGTGCCAGCAGCTTAGGACGTAGCAATCAGCCCCAGCATTTT,CASSLGRSNQPQHF
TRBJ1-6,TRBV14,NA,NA,TGTGCCAGCAGCCAAGAAAGTTCCCATTCACCCCTCCACTTT,CASSQESSHSPLHF
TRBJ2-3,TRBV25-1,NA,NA,TGTGCCAGCAGTTGGGGCACAGATACGCAGTATTTT,CASSWGTDTQYF
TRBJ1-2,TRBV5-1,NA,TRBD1,TGCGCCAGCAGTCTCAGACAGGGGGATGGCTACACCTTC,CASSLRQGDGYTF
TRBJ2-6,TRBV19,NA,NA,TGTGCCAGTAGTCAGGGAACTGGGGCCAACGTCCTGACTTTC,CASSQGTGANVLTF
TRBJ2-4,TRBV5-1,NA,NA,TGCGCCAGCAGCTTGGGGGATTTAGCCAAAAACATTCAGTACTTC,CASSLGDLAKNIQYF
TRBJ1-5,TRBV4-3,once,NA,TGCGCCAGCAGCCAAGAAAGGGGCAGGGTTTATCAGCCCCAGCATTTT,CASSQERGRVYQPQHF
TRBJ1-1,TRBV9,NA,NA,TGTGCCAGCAGCGCCGGACGGAGTCTCATGAACACTGAAGCTTTCTTT,CASSAGRSLMNTEAFF